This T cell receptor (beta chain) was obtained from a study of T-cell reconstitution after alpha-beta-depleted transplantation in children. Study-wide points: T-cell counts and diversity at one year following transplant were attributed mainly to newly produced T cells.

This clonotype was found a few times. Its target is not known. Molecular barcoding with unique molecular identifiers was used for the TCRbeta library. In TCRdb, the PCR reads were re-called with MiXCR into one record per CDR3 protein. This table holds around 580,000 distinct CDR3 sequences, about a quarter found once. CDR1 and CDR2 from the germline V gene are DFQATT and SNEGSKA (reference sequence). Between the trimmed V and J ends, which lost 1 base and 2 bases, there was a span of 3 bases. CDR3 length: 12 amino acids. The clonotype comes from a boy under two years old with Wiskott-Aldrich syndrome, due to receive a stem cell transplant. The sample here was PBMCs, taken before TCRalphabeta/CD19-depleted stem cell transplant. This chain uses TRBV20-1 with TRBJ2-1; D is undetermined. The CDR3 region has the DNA TGCAGTGCTAGAGGAACCTACAATGAGCAGTTCTTC. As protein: CSARGTYNEQFF.